The 21 T cell receptor beta chains listed next were all sequenced from one sample in a study of shared clonotypes between healthy human individuals. The repertoire was sequenced with immunoSEQ multiplex PCR; TCRdb's copy has only in-frame clones and lacks some. This table has about 1.4 million clones, about 96% appearing once. Material for sequencing was naive CD4+ T cells sorted from blood. The subset here: CD45RA+ positively selected. The origin of the receptors is a man younger than 45 in good health.

The V call is TRBV5-6, the J call TRBJ2-2; 10 positions match TRBD2. The CDR3 contains 17 residues. V gave up 3 bases and J gave up 7 bases; unmatched junction bases: 12. Germline CDR1 SGHDT, CDR2 YYEEEE. CDR3 nucleotide sequence: TGTGCCAGCAGCTGGGGCGGACTAGCGGTTTTTGTCGGGGAGCTGTTTTTT. This encodes CASSWGGLAVFVGELFF.

The V and J genes are TRBV14 and TRBJ2-5, with D perhaps being TRBD1 or TRBD2 (5 bases each). Germline lookup yields CDR1 SGHDN and CDR2 FVKESK. The CDR3 runs to 13 residues. V was pared by 4 bases and J by 5 bases, with 11 bases between. The CDR3 nucleotides are TGTGCCAGCAGCCGGGCGAGGGGCGAGACCCAGTACTTC. Residues: CASSRARGETQYF.

The genes are TRBV30 and TRBJ1-3, with TRBD1 identical over 8 bases. Germline V gives CDR1 GTSNPN, CDR2 SVGIG (reference sequence). The CDR3 is 16 amino acids. The J segment lost 4 bases and the V segment lost 8 bases, leaving 16 bases of the junction unmatched. CDR3 sequence: CAGSRAGGFLGNTIYF. CDR3 bases: TGTGCCGGAAGCCGGGCAGGGGGCTTCCTCGGAAACACCATATATTTT. Using reference TRBV30 and TRBJ1-3 for the parts outside the CDR3, the full variable domain is SQTIHQWPATLVQPVGSPLSLECTVEGTSNPNLYWYRQAAGRGLQLLFYSVGIGQISSEVPQNLSASRPQDRQFILSSKKLLLSDSGFYLCAGSRAGGFLGNTIYFGEGSWLTVV.

Details on this clone: The same CDR3 also results from other DNA sequences found in this sample. V is TRBV18 and J is TRBJ2-5; the D gene is possibly TRBD2 (5 bases). In germline, CDR1 is KGHSH, CDR2 LQKENI. The CDR3 sequence is 15 residues long. Trimming took off 3 bases at V and 2 bases at J, with 13 bases between the two ends. The CDR3 DNA sequence: TGTGCCAGCTCACCCCTCGCCAGCGGACAAGAGACCCAGTACTTC. This sequence encodes CASSPLASGQETQYF.

The chain uses TRBV30 and TRBJ2-5; maybe TRBD1 (6 bases). Deletions cut 1 base from V and 3 bases from J, with 18 bases between. Germline V gene lookup returns CDR1 GTSNPN and CDR2 SVGIG (reference sequence). CDR3 length: 16 residues. The CDR3 here is CAWSGRRTVKKETQYF. The CDR3, as DNA: TGTGCCTGGAGTGGGCGAAGGACAGTTAAGAAAGAGACCCAGTACTTC.

The gene calls are TRBV5-5 and TRBJ1-2; 10 nucleotides align to TRBD1. This CDR3 is built from 17 residues. CDR1 SGHKS and CDR2 YYEKEE come from the germline V gene (reference sequence). J gave up 4 bases and V 1 base, and 10 bases lay outside the gene matches. CDR3 sequence: CASSLMQGQGRIYGYTF. DNA of the CDR3: TGTGCCAGCAGCTTGATGCAGGGACAGGGGAGGATCTATGGCTACACCTTC.

V and J are TRBV15 and TRBJ2-1; 8 positions agree with TRBD2. With V trimmed by 0 bases and J by 5 bases, 3 bases remained unmatched. The germline V gene encodes CDR1 LNHNV and CDR2 YYDKDF (reference sequence). This CDR3 contains 15 residues. CDR3 residues: CATSRERLAHNEQFF. The CDR3 nucleotides read TGTGCCACCAGCAGAGAGAGACTAGCGCACAATGAGCAGTTCTTC.

The chain has TRBV15 and TRBJ2-3; 8 bases align to TRBD1. The trim removed 4 bases at V and 4 bases at J, leaving 4 bases unmatched. This CDR3 is built from 14 residues. Germline V CDR1 and CDR2: LNHNV, YYDKDF (reference sequence). For the CDR3, the DNA is TGTGCCACCAGCACTCGGACAGGGCCAGATACGCAGTATTTT. This translates into CATSTRTGPDTQYF.

CDR3 DNA sequence: TGTGCCAGCAGTCAAGGACTAGCGGTACGTTCCTACAATGAGCAGTTCTTC. This gives the protein CASSQGLAVRSYNEQFF. The chain carries TRBV27 and TRBJ2-1, with 10 bases fitting TRBD2. CDR1 and CDR2 (germline): MNHEY, SMNVEV (reference sequence). This CDR3 has 17 amino acids. V shed 5 bases, J shed 1 base, and the junction held 8 bases outside the gene matches.

V usage is TRBV20-1 and J usage is TRBJ2-1; no firm D call. Germline V CDR1 and CDR2: DFQATT, SNEGSKA (reference sequence). Trimming took 2 bases from V and 5 from J, leaving 4 bases between them. CDR3 size: 11 residues. CDR3 DNA: TGCAGTGCTAGATATGACAATGAGCAGTTCTTC. This gives the protein CSARYDNEQFF.

The chain joins TRBV28 to TRBJ2-7; a possible D gene is TRBD1 (6 bases). V lost 8 bases, J lost 6 bases, and 20 bases lay in between. This CDR3 spans 14 amino acids. Germline V CDR1 and CDR2: MDHEN, SYDVKM. The DNA of the CDR3 is TGTGCCAGCCCGACCCGGACAGTCGGATCCGAGCAGTACTTC. It codes for CASPTRTVGSEQYF.

This chain joins TRBV7-2 and TRBJ1-4, with TRBD1 matching over 9 bases. Germline values: CDR1 SGHTA, CDR2 FQGNSA. V lost 2 bases, J lost 8 bases, and 6 bases stayed unmatched. The CDR3 spans 15 residues. The DNA of the CDR3 is TGTGCCAGCAGCTTAACCGGGACAGGGACCGAAAAACTGTTTTTT. Its protein product is CASSLTGTGTEKLFF.

The rearrangement joins TRBV27 to TRBJ2-3, with TRBD2 matching 8 bases. The CDR3 spans 16 residues. V gave up 3 bases and J gave up 0 bases; unmatched junction bases: 5. Germline V CDR1 and CDR2: MNHEY, SMNVEV (reference sequence). This CDR3 is CASSFLPSGSTDTQYF. For the CDR3, the DNA is TGTGCCAGCAGTTTTCTGCCTAGCGGGAGCACAGATACGCAGTATTTT.

V and J are TRBV29-1 and TRBJ2-3; D remains ambiguous. CDR1 is SQVTM and CDR2 is ANQGSEA in the germline V gene. V was trimmed by 1 base and J by 4 bases, leaving 12 bases between them. This CDR3 has 14 amino acids. CDR3 sequence: CSVEGAHGSDTQYF. The CDR3 region has the DNA TGCAGCGTTGAAGGAGCCCACGGGTCAGATACGCAGTATTTT.

The sample holds one count of this clone. CDR3 sequence: CASSRRDRTHEQFF. The DNA for the CDR3 is TGTGCCAGCTCACGCCGGGACAGGACCCATGAGCAGTTCTTC. The chain carries TRBV18 and TRBJ2-1; 8 bases fit TRBD1. From germline, CDR1 is KGHSH and CDR2 LQKENI. This CDR3 is built from 14 residues. Germline trimming cut 4 bases from V and 8 bases from J; bases unmatched to any gene: 7.

The chain combines TRBV28 with TRBJ2-5; perhaps D is TRBD1 or TRBD2 (5 bases each). Trimming took off 7 bases at V and 5 bases at J, with 8 bases between the two ends. Germline CDR1 is MDHEN and CDR2 is SYDVKM. The CDR3 is 11 residues long. This CDR3 is CASTEGETQYF. For the CDR3, the DNA is TGTGCCAGCACTGAGGGGGAGACCCAGTACTTC.

The chain carries TRBV19 and TRBJ2-1; TRBD1 agrees at 10 bases. This CDR3 has 14 residues. The J segment lost 9 bases and the V segment lost 5 bases, leaving 7 bases of the junction unmatched. CDR1 and CDR2 (germline): LNHDA, SQIVND (reference sequence). The CDR3 region is CASSARDRGGEQFF. In DNA, the CDR3 is TGTGCCAGTAGTGCCAGGGACAGGGGTGGTGAGCAGTTCTTC.

A remark on this clone: Additional DNA sequences in this sample encode the identical CDR3. The chain has TRBV7-9 and TRBJ2-1; 14 bases map to TRBD2. V lost 0 bases and J lost 7; bases outside the gene matches: 2. The germline V gene encodes CDR1 SEHNR and CDR2 FQNEAQ (reference sequence). The CDR3 totals 16 residues. The CDR3 nucleotides read TGTGCCAGCAGCTTAGCGACTAGCGGGAGGGGTAATGAGCAGTTCTTC. Its protein is CASSLATSGRGNEQFF.

The chain carries TRBV14 and TRBJ1-3, with TRBD1 matching 7 bases. CDR1 SGHDN and CDR2 FVKESK come from the germline V gene. V was pared by 4 bases and J by 6 bases, with 9 bases of the junction left unmatched. The CDR3 extends over 15 amino acids. The CDR3: CASSPLTGLQNTIYF. In DNA form, the CDR3 reads TGTGCCAGCAGCCCACTGACAGGGCTTCAAAACACCATATATTTT.

The chain recombines TRBV9 with TRBJ2-3; D is undetermined. Trimming took 0 bases from V and 2 from J, leaving 4 bases between them. Germline assignment: CDR1 SGDLS and CDR2 YYNGEE. The CDR3 is 13 residues long. This CDR3 is CASSVAVTDTQYF. CDR3 sequence (DNA): TGTGCCAGCAGCGTAGCAGTCACAGATACGCAGTATTTT.

The chain is built from TRBV28 and TRBJ1-4, with TRBD1 matching over 10 bases. Germline loops: CDR1 MDHEN, CDR2 SYDVKM. The CDR3 totals 15 residues. V was pared by 2 bases and J by 8 bases, with 5 bases of the junction left unmatched. CDR3 nucleotide sequence: TGTGCCAGCAGTTTAGATGGGACAGGGGTAGAAAAACTGTTTTTT. As protein: CASSLDGTGVEKLFF.